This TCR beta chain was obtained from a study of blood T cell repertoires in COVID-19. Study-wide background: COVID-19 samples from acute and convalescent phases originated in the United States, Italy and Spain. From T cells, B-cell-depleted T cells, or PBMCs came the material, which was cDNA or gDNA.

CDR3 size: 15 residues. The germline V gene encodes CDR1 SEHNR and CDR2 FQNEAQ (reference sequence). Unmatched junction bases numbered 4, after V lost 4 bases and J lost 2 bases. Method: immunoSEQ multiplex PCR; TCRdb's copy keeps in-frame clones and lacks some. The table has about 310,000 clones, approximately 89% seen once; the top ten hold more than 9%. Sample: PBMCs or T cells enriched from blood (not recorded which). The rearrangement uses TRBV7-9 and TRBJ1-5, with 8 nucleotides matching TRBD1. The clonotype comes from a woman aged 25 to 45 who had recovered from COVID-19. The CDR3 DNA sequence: TGTGCCAGCAGCTCAGGGGGCGAAGGCAATCAGCCCCAGCATTTT. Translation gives CASSSGGEGNQPQHF.